A single sample gave rise to the 7 T cell receptor beta chains below, sequenced in a study of identical twins. Each CDR3 protein gets one entry after TCRdb re-called the 5' RACE reads with MiXCR. The sample has 200,000 to 300,000 distinct CDR3 sequences, about an eighth seen once; the top ten hold 4% to 5%. These data are also associated with another study on yellow fever vaccine responses in identical twins.

The source material was memory (CD45RO+) T cells sorted from blood. All receptors come from a woman between 18 and 29 years old in good health.

The sample holds many counts of this clonotype. The CDR3 is CASSPGVDTDTQYF. CDR3 nucleotides: TGTGCCAGCAGCCCGGGGGTGGACACAGATACGCAGTATTTT. The chain employs TRBV2 and TRBJ2-3, with a weak D call TRBD2 (6 bases). Trimming removed 6 bases at V and 2 bases at J, with 12 bases between. Germline V lookup: CDR1 SNHLY, CDR2 FYNNEI. The CDR3 is made up of 14 amino acids. The entire variable domain, with the rest obtained from reference TRBV2 and TRBJ2-3, is as follows: EPEVTQTPSHQVTQMGQEVILRCVPISNHLYFYWYRQILGQKVEFLVSFYNNEISEKSEIFDDQFSVERPDGSNFTLKIRSTKLEDSAMYFCASSPGVDTDTQYFGPGTRLTVL.

V and J are TRBV12-3 or TRBV12-4 and TRBJ2-1; 10 bases fit TRBD2. This CDR3 is 15 amino acids long. Unmatched junction bases numbered 8, after V lost 4 bases and J lost 8 bases. The CDR3: CASSSLAGALDEQFF. Here the CDR3 DNA reads TGTGCCAGCAGTTCGCTAGCGGGGGCCCTCGATGAGCAGTTCTTC.

This clonotype was seen more than once but under ten times. V is TRBV7-2 and J is TRBJ2-1; D possibly uses TRBD1 or TRBD2 (7 bases each). The CDR3 sequence is 15 residues long. In germline, CDR1 is SGHTA, CDR2 FQGNSA. Trimming shortened V by 1 base and J by 6 bases, and 13 bases separated the two germline ends. This CDR3 is CASSLEQGRGNEQFF. Here the CDR3 DNA reads TGTGCCAGCAGCTTAGAACAGGGGAGGGGCAATGAGCAGTTCTTC.

V usage is TRBV10-3 and J usage is TRBJ2-7, with a weak D call TRBD1 (6 bases). The CDR3 is 14 residues long. CDR1 is ENHRY, CDR2 SYGVKD, per germline. Between the trimmed V and J ends, which lost 6 bases and 4 bases, there was a span of 16 bases. CDR3 nucleotides: TGTGCCATCAGAAAACAGGGAGCTGAATACGAGCAGTACTTC. Translated, it gives CAIRKQGAEYEQYF.

This clonotype was counted only a few times. This chain uses TRBV20-1 with TRBJ2-1; D may be TRBD1 (5 bases). Per germline, CDR1 DFQATT and CDR2 SNEGSKA (reference sequence). Trimming left V 3 bases short and J 4 bases short, with 25 bases between. The CDR3 consists of 18 residues. The CDR3 loop reads CSARGGQGLSSGYNEQFF. Written as DNA, the CDR3 is TGCAGTGCTAGGGGCGGTCAGGGTTTATCGTCCGGGTACAATGAGCAGTTCTTC.

In this sample, this clonotype turned up many times. The CDR3 loop reads CASSSGLAVTGELFF. The CDR3 bases are TGCGCCAGCAGCTCGGGACTAGCGGTCACCGGGGAGCTGTTTTTT. The chain has TRBV5-1 and TRBJ2-2, with 11 bases matching TRBD2. V trimming: 3 bases; J trimming: 4 bases; junction bases outside the gene matches: 2. CDR3 length equals 15 residues. Per the germline V gene, CDR1 is SGHRS and CDR2 is YFSETQ.

The chain employs TRBV7-2 and TRBJ1-6; 7 bases map to TRBD1. From germline, CDR1 is SGHTA and CDR2 FQGNSA. The CDR3 loop spans 15 amino acids. With 10 bases clipped from V and 6 bases from J, the junction kept 12 bases outside the gene matches. The CDR3 DNA reads TGTGCCATCCCCATCAGGACAGGCGCTAATTCACCCCTCCACTTT. This sequence encodes CAIPIRTGANSPLHF.